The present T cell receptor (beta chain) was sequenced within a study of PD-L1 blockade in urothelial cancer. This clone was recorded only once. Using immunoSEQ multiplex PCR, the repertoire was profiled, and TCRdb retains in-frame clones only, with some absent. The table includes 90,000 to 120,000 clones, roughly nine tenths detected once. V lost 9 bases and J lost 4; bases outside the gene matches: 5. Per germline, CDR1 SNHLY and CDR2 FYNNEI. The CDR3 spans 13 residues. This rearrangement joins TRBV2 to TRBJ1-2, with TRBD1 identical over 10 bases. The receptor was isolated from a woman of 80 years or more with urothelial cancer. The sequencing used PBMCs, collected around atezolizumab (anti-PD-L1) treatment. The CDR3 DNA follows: TGTGCCAGTCAGACAGGGGGCCGCTATGGCTACACCTTC. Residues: CASQTGGRYGYTF.